This T cell receptor beta chain came from a study of blood T cell repertoires in COVID-19 (dated by TCRdb to 2019 to 2021). Concerning the study at large: Collaborator samples came from the United States, Italy and Spain and covered acute and convalescent phases of COVID-19. Samples were obtained from the ongoing ImmuneRACE study (first 160 participants) and from some 1,300 subjects provided by 6 global collaborators. The dataset comprised deeply sampled blood TCRbeta repertoires from subjects exposed to, actively infected with, or recovered from COVID-19. Where available, HLA class I and class II types were taken from metadata supplied by the sample provider and were not determined by assay-based typing. The repertoires were released in a freely available public database meant as a resource for research on the immune response to SARS-CoV-2. Nearly every sample came with metadata listing a de-identified subject ID, COVID-19 status, age in years and sex. The material from the prospective study consisted of cDNA or gDNA derived from T cells, B-cell-depleted T cells, or PBMCs.

TCRbeta CDR3 regions were amplified from genomic DNA by means of the immunoSEQ Assay, a bias-controlled multiplex PCR. For the original study's pipeline: Within the assay, amplification of reference gene primers was used to estimate how many nucleated cells each sample contained. To quantify the absolute abundance of each unique TCRbeta CDR3 rearrangement, sequence reads were collapsed and filtered. For each sample, productive Simpson clonality was calculated as the square root of Simpson's diversity index across productive rearrangements. TCRdb carries this immuneACCESS record with in-frame sequences only. Its versions omit some clonotypes, under half of them owing to an unresolved V gene in the studies checked, with the rest unexplained. V and J calls and clone size are those listed in that table; D and trimming were worked out from the DNA. This sample lists around 250,000 clones; roughly 86% were detected once. The ten top clones hold around 0.67% of the sample.

As for this clone: Its antigen remains undetermined. Within one base of it there is no much larger clone, and no base qualities were kept.

V sheds 0 bases and J sheds 0 bases, leaving 15 bases between their ends. From the germline V gene, CDR1 is LGHNA and CDR2 is YSLEER. The CDR3 contains 18 residues, cysteine and phenylalanine counted. Just the 54-base CDR3 DNA is kept, in frame starting at base 1. Each collaborating institution followed its own protocols to collect whole blood in K2EDTA tubes. For TCRbeta analysis, collaborators shipped samples as frozen whole blood, isolated PBMCs, or DNA extracted from either of those sample types. The study at large found these results: How much clinical and demographic metadata was included differed by source and by participant, and the metadata was provided uncurated.

What was sequenced was peripheral blood. The rearranged chain carries TRBV4-3 and TRBJ1-5, with an unclear D gene assignment. This clonotype was sampled from a human donor in a cohort sampled during active COVID-19. The DNA sequence follows: TGCGCCAGCAGCCAAGATCCCGCCCACTCCATTAGCAATCAGCCCCAGCATTTT. It translates as CASSQDPAHSISNQPQHF.